The rows below give T cell receptor beta chains drawn from one sample of a study of long-term antiretroviral therapy in people with HIV. The repertoire was sequenced with immunoSEQ multiplex PCR; TCRdb's copy has only in-frame clones and lacks some. The sample comprises 30,000 or so clones, approximately 92% of which are singletons, and 4% to 5.5% rests with the top ten. Sequenced material: unsorted PBMCs, taken more than 5 years after starting antiretroviral therapy. Receptors originate from a woman aged 40 to 49 with HIV. CDR3s include the opening cysteine and the closing phenylalanine or tryptophan. A D gene is named only where the DNA matches it firmly. Size values are once, few and many counts, or a class for expanded clones, and some rows have none.

>TRBV12-5|TRBJ2-3|TRBD2|NA
TGTGCTAGTGGTATATACTTAGCGGGAGGGTCAGATACGCAGTATTTT
CASGIYLAGGSDTQYF
>TRBV18|TRBJ2-1|NA|NA
TGTGCCAGCTCACCATGGAATGAGCAGTTCTTC
CASSPWNEQFF
>TRBV18|TRBJ2-3|NA|NA
TGTGCCAGCTCACCACTACAGGGTCGCACAGATACGCAGTATTTT
CASSPLQGRTDTQYF
>TRBV7-8|TRBJ1-5|NA|NA
TGTGCCAGCAGCCCTGATAGCAATCAGCCCCAGCATTTT
CASSPDSNQPQHF
>TRBV6-5|TRBJ2-7|TRBD2|few
TGTGCCAGCAGTTCTTATACTAGCGGGACAACGCACGAGCAGTACTTC
CASSSYTSGTTHEQYF
>TRBV6-5|TRBJ1-1|NA|NA
TGTGCCAGCAGTGGGACCGGGTTTAAGAACACTGAAGCTTTCTTT
CASSGTGFKNTEAFF
>TRBV4-3|TRBJ2-7|NA|NA
TGCGCCAGCAGCCAAGTTTTCCAGGGCTTGTACGAGCAGTACTTC
CASSQVFQGLYEQYF
>TRBV14|TRBJ2-3|TRBD2|once
TGTGCCATCGGGGGGAGGAGGGATCCGTCTAGCACAGATACGCAGTATTTT
CAIGGRRDPSSTDTQYF
>TRBV19|TRBJ1-2|TRBD1|NA
TGTGCCAGTAGTGCAGGGGGCGTCCAGAGCGGCTACACCTTC
CASSAGGVQSGYTF
>TRBV6-5|TRBJ2-2|NA|NA
TGTGCCAGCAGTTCCAACACCGGGGAGCTGTTTTTT
CASSSNTGELFF
>TRBV14|TRBJ1-4|NA|NA
TGTGCCAGCAGCCAAAGACAGGTTGCGGGCGAAAAACTGTTTTTT
CASSQRQVAGEKLFF
>TRBV13|TRBJ1-1|NA|NA
TGTGCCAGCAGCTTAGAGGACACTGAAGCTTTCTTT
CASSLEDTEAFF
>TRBV6-5|TRBJ2-7|NA|NA
TGTGCCAGCAGTTATACACCTAACTCCTACGAGCAGTACTTC
CASSYTPNSYEQYF
>TRBV10-1|TRBJ1-1|NA|NA
TGCGCCAGCAGGCGGGACGCTAACACTGAAGCTTTCTTT
CASRRDANTEAFF
>TRBV9|TRBJ1-4|NA|NA
TGTGCCAGCAGCGTAGGGGGGGGGTCCCGAAAACTGTTTTTT
CASSVGGGSRKLFF